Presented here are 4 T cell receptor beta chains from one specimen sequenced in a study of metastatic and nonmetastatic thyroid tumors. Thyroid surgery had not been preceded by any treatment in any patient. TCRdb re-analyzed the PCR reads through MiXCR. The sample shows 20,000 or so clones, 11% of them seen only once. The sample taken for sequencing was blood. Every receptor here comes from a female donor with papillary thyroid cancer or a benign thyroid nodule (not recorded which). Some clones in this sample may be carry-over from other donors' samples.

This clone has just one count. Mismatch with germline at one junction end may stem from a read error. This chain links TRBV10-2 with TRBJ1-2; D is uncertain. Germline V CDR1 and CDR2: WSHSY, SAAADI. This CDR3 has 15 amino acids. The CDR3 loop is CASKGRYNLNYVYTF. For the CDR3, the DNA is TGCGCCAGCAAAGGAAGGTACAATTTAAACTATGTCTACACCTTC.

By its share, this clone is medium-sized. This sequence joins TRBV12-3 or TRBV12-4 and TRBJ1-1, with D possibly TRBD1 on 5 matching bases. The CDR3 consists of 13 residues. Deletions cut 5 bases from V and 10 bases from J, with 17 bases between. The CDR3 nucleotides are TGTGCCAGCAGTCGCACGGGACTCGGGACAGCTTTCTTT. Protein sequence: CASSRTGLGTAFF.

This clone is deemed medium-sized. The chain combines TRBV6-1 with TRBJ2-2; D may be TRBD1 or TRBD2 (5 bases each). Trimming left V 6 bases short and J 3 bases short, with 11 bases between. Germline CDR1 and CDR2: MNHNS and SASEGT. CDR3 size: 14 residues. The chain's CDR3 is CASSYGADTGELFF. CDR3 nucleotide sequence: TGTGCCAGCAGCTACGGGGCGGACACCGGGGAGCTGTTTTTT.

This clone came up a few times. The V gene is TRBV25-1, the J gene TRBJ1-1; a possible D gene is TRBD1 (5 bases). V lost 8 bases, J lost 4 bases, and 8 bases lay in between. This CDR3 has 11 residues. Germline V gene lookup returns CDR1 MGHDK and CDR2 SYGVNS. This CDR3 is CASGGGTEAFF. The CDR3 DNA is TGTGCCAGCGGGGGGGGCACTGAAGCTTTCTTT.